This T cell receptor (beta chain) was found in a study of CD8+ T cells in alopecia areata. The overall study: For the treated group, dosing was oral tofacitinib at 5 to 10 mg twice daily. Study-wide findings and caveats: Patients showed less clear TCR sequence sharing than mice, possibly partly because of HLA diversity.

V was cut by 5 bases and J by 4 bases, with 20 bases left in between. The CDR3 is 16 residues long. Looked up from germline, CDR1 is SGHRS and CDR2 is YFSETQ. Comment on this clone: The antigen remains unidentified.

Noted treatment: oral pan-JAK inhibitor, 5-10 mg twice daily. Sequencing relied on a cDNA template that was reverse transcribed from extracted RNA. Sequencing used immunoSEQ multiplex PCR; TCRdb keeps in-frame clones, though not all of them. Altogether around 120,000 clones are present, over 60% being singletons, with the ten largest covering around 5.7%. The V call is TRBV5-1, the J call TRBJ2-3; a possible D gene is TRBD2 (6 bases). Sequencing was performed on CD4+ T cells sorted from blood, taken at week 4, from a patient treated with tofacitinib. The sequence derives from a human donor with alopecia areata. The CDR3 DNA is TGCGCCAGCAGTTTGCAAGGCGGGGAGTCCCCAGATACGCAGTATTTT. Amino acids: CASSLQGGESPDTQYF.